The clone carrying this TCR beta chain was seen a few times. Per the study methods: Estimation of nucleated cell counts was performed using reference gene primer amplification. Using immunoSEQ multiplex PCR, the repertoire was profiled, and TCRdb retains in-frame clones only, with some absent. That table gives V, J and clone size, and the DNA gave D and trimming. The data hold about 48,000 clones, with 80% to 85% observed a single time. The record originates from a study of blood T cell repertoires in COVID-19. Study details: The study drew acute and convalescent COVID-19 samples from the United States, Italy and Spain. Sources were T cells, B-cell-depleted T cells, or PBMCs; the material itself was cDNA or gDNA.

Germline values: CDR1 GTSNPN, CDR2 SVGIG (reference sequence). The V end lost 4 bases, the J end lost 7 bases, and 10 bases lay between the germline ends. The length of the CDR3 is 12 residues. The sequencing sample was made of peripheral blood. This chain links TRBV30 with TRBJ2-2; D uncertain. This receptor was taken from a man between 65 and 85 years old with acute or convalescent COVID-19. This CDR3 reads CAWKAEFGELFF. The CDR3 DNA reads TGTGCCTGGAAGGCGGAATTCGGGGAGCTGTTTTTT.